Detailed here is one TCR beta chain. These data originate in a study of blood T cell repertoires in COVID-19. Overall study context: Some COVID-19 samples were acute and others convalescent; all came from the United States, Italy and Spain. From T cells, B-cell-depleted T cells, or PBMCs came the material, which was cDNA or gDNA.

CDR3 size: 17 residues. In germline, CDR1 is LGHNA, CDR2 YSLEER. Trimming left V 1 base short and J 2 bases short, with 18 bases between. TCRdb's copy holds only in-frame clones and misses some; the assay was immunoSEQ multiplex PCR. The table includes hundreds of thousands of clones, around 90% detected once. The specimen sequenced was peripheral blood. The clonotype comes from a woman between 18 and 29 years old with acute or convalescent COVID-19. The chain carries TRBV4-3 and TRBJ2-7, with D possibly matching TRBD1 (6 bases). The CDR3 bases are TGCGCCAGCAGCCAAGGGGGGCCCTGGGACGGAACCTACGAGCAGTACTTC. It is translated as CASSQGGPWDGTYEQYF.